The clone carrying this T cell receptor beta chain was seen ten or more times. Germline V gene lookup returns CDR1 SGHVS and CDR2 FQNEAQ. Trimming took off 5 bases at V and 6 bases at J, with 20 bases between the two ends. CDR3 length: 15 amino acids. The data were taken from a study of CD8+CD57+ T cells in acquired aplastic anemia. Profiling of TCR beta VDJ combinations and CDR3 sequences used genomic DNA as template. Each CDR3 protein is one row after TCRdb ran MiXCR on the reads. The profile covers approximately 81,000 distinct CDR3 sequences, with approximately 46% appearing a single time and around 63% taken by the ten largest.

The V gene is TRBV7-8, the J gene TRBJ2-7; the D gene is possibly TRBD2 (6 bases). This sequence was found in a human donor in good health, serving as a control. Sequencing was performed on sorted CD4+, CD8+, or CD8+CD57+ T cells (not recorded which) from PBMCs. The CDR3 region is CASSPNDGSIGEQYF. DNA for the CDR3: TGTGCCAGCAGCCCCAACGACGGGAGCATTGGCGAGCAGTACTTC.